This paragraph covers one T cell receptor beta chain sequence. The germline V and J ends were trimmed by 6 bases and 2 bases, with 14 bases remaining between them. Germline assignment: CDR1 SGHRS and CDR2 YFSETQ. CDR3 length equals 15 residues. The data are from a study of T cell responses to AZD1222 COVID-19 vaccine. Method: immunoSEQ multiplex PCR; TCRdb's copy keeps in-frame clones and lacks some. The sample lists 150,000 or so clones, approximately 85% occurring once. V and J are TRBV5-1 and TRBJ2-2; tentative D call: TRBD2 (5 bases). This receptor was identified in an adult in good health. This material consisted of peripheral blood, taken on day 0 of MenACWY control vaccination. The CDR3 DNA reads as TGCGCCAGCACGCAGCAGGACTTCAACACCGGGGAGCTGTTTTTT. Protein sequence: CASTQQDFNTGELFF.